A selection of T cell receptor beta chains follows, all from one sample in a study of identical twins' blood T cells. Using its own MiXCR run on the 5' RACE reads, TCRdb lists one record per CDR3 protein. Of fewer than 450,000 distinct CDR3 sequences in the sample, about 28% were seen once. The sample was PBMCs. The receptor source for this set is a woman aged 18-55 years in good health. CDR3s include the opening cysteine and the closing phenylalanine or tryptophan. Size is omitted from some rows. Given values are once, few, many or a class for expanded clones.

J,size,V,CDR3
TRBJ2-5,few,TRBV14,CASSQSGISQYF
TRBJ2-3,-,TRBV5-6,CASKTPGTDTQYF
TRBJ2-2,-,TRBV5-1,CASSLALAGTGELFF
TRBJ1-4,-,TRBV20-1,CSARDPQGFEKLFF
TRBJ1-5,-,TRBV7-9,CASSLLGREGPRHQPQHF
TRBJ1-5,few,TRBV2,CASSEMQGGNQPQHF
TRBJ2-2,few,TRBV10-3,CAIGGTGANTGELFF
TRBJ1-2,-,TRBV29-1,CSYRQVYGYTF
TRBJ2-2,few,TRBV5-1,CASSPSTGPNTGELFF
TRBJ2-1,-,TRBV9,CASSPGLGTVNEQFF
TRBJ2-7,many,TRBV20-1,CSARVYGEQYF
TRBJ2-7,-,TRBV29-1,CSGSGQGSEQYF
TRBJ1-1,few,TRBV12-3/TRBV12-4,CASTYPLGQTNTEAFF
TRBJ2-1,-,TRBV20-1,CSASELPNEQFF
TRBJ2-2,-,TRBV12-3/TRBV12-4,CASSSFRNTGELFF
TRBJ1-1,-,TRBV12-3/TRBV12-4,CASSTRTPNTEAFF
TRBJ1-5,many,TRBV30,CAWSRQSNQPQHF
TRBJ2-5,-,TRBV19,CASSTALPTSGETQYF
TRBJ2-7,many,TRBV29-1,CSVEDLDKQNSYEQYF
TRBJ2-2,few,TRBV7-2,CASSFPGSTTGELFF
TRBJ1-4,few,TRBV20-1,CSASPSYGWKLFF
TRBJ1-1,-,TRBV5-1,CASSWEQGMNTEAFF
TRBJ2-5,few,TRBV7-6,CASSLAHRGKPPETQYF
TRBJ2-1,-,TRBV9,CASIPTSGGVQFF
TRBJ2-5,-,TRBV5-4,CASSSGVRQETQYF
TRBJ2-5,-,TRBV21-1,CASSKRTAQETQYF
TRBJ2-2,-,TRBV7-2,CASRNYRGWPGELFF
TRBJ1-5,-,TRBV19,CASSIQSQPQHF
TRBJ1-1,few,TRBV4-3,CASSQDPAVNTEAFF
TRBJ2-3,-,TRBV3-1,CASTARGTDTQYF
TRBJ1-6,-,TRBV5-6,CASSMGQGTNSPLHF
TRBJ1-5,few,TRBV3-1,CASSQDGQPQHF
TRBJ1-5,few,TRBV7-9,CASSLGLSAQHF
TRBJ1-6,-,TRBV10-3,CAIFLFGNSPLHF
TRBJ2-1,once,TRBV29-1,CSVERSSNEQFF
TRBJ1-5,many,TRBV6-6,CASSYFGPGGNQPQHF
TRBJ1-1,few,TRBV19,CASSPGQGMMYPEAFF
TRBJ1-1,medium-sized,TRBV29-1,CSATNTEAFF
TRBJ1-5,few,TRBV5-1,CASSLEARTGGNQPQHF
TRBJ2-1,many,TRBV29-1,CSVVSRGASYNEQFF
TRBJ1-1,-,TRBV5-1,CASSGDRLNTEAFF
TRBJ1-2,few,TRBV9,CASSVGSVDRGTGYTF